Sequencing of this T cell receptor (beta chain) was carried out in a study of T cell responses to AZD1222 COVID-19 vaccine. Study-wide results and caveats: At baseline, just 6 or 7 AZD1222 recipients tested seropositive. Receipt of two AZD1222 doses was followed by a rise in Spike-specific TCR breadth and depth.

The V and J ends lost 1 base and 5 bases, in that order; junction bases with no gene match: 4. Germline V lookup: CDR1 SGHRS, CDR2 YFSETQ. The CDR3 consists of 15 residues. Clones were sequenced by immunoSEQ multiplex PCR, and TCRdb holds only the in-frame ones, with some missing. The sample holds about 140,000 clones, roughly nine tenths seen once. On this clone: The antigen is undetermined.

Sequencing was performed on peripheral blood, taken on day 0 of AZD1222 vaccination. The chain links TRBV5-1 to TRBJ2-1; 9 nucleotides agree with TRBD1. The receptor comes from an adult in good health. CDR3 DNA: TGCGCCAGCAGCTTGACGACAGGGGGTCACAATGAGCAGTTCTTC. Residues: CASSLTTGGHNEQFF.